The 12 T cell receptor beta chains presented below share a single source sample, sequenced in a study of T cell responses to AZD1222 COVID-19 vaccine (dated by TCRdb to about 2021). The receptor library was made with the immunoSEQ multiplex PCR assay. Sourced from immuneACCESS, this table was stored by TCRdb with only in-frame sequences that have V and J called. A share of the clones is absent; for the studies checked, an unresolved V gene accounts for under half, and the remainder has no known explanation. The sample profile shows over 120,000 clones; about 91% of them were found once. Around 3.5% of the sample comes from the top ten. What the time point label conveys for this sample: about 28 days (+/-7) after the second vaccine dose. Specimen: peripheral blood, collected 28 days after the second AZD1222 dose. Receptors originate from an adult who received the AZD1222 COVID-19 vaccine.

The chain links TRBV2 to TRBJ1-2; possibly TRBD1 for D (5 bases). Per germline, CDR1 SNHLY and CDR2 FYNNEI. There are 11 residues in the CDR3. V lost 8 bases, J lost 7 bases, and 11 bases lay in between. In nucleotides, the CDR3 is TGTGCCAGCGCCAGGGACGGTGGCTACACCTTC. This sequence encodes CASARDGGYTF. The full variable domain, its missing parts supplied by reference TRBV2 and TRBJ1-2, is EPEVTQTPSHQVTQMGQEVILRCVPISNHLYFYWYRQILGQKVEFLVSFYNNEISEKSEIFDDQFSVERPDGSNFTLKIRSTKLEDSAMYFCASARDGGYTFGSGTRLTVV.

J is TRBJ2-3 and V is TRBV27; D is unclear. The CDR3 totals 16 residues. The germline V and J ends were trimmed by 4 bases and 0 bases, with 14 bases remaining between them. The germline V gene encodes CDR1 MNHEY and CDR2 SMNVEV (reference sequence). The CDR3 loop is CASSYYTALSTDTQYF. CDR3 DNA sequence: TGTGCCAGCAGTTATTATACGGCCCTTAGCACAGATACGCAGTATTTT.

The rearrangement links TRBV5-4 to TRBJ2-3; 15 bases match TRBD2. The CDR3 totals 17 residues. Germline trimming cut 4 bases from V and 2 bases from J; bases unmatched to any gene: 5. From germline, CDR1 is SGHNT and CDR2 YYREEE (reference sequence). In DNA form, the CDR3 reads TGTGCCAGCAGCCGTGGACTAGCGGGAGGGAACACAGATACGCAGTATTTT. This encodes CASSRGLAGGNTDTQYF.

This chain links TRBV15 with TRBJ1-1; weak D call: TRBD1 (5 bases). CDR1 is LNHNV and CDR2 is YYDKDF in the germline V gene (reference sequence). The length of the CDR3 is 14 residues. The V and J ends lost 1 base and 7 bases respectively, with 13 bases between them. The CDR3 reads CATSRGRGALEAFF. As DNA, the CDR3 is TGTGCCACCAGCAGAGGAAGGGGTGCACTTGAAGCTTTCTTT.

The rearrangement joins TRBV7-6 to TRBJ2-1; 7 positions match TRBD2. Trimming cost V 4 bases and J 6 bases; bases outside gene matches: 12. The CDR3 is 16 residues long. Germline loops: CDR1 SGHVS, CDR2 FNYEAQ. The CDR3 DNA sequence: TGTGCCAGCAGCTCGTCTGTGGGGGAGGGCTTCAATGAGCAGTTCTTC. It codes for CASSSSVGEGFNEQFF.

The V and J genes are TRBV18 and TRBJ1-5; the D gene is possibly TRBD1 (5 bases). V was trimmed by 5 bases and J by 9 bases, leaving 26 bases between them. The CDR3 is made up of 17 amino acids. CDR1 and CDR2 (germline): KGHSH, LQKENI. The DNA for the CDR3 is TGTGCCAGCTCATCTTTTATCAGAACCGACAGCGCCGGGCCCCAGCATTTT. This translates into CASSSFIRTDSAGPQHF.

The chain uses TRBV6-5 and TRBJ1-2; 7 nucleotides align to TRBD1. CDR1 and CDR2 from the germline V gene are MNHEY and SVGAGI. CDR3 size: 16 residues. Germline trimming cut 4 bases from V and 2 bases from J; bases unmatched to any gene: 10. The CDR3, as DNA: TGTGCCAGCAGTTCTATCAGACAGGGTAGAAACTATGGCTACACCTTC. Amino acid sequence: CASSSIRQGRNYGYTF.

The CDR3 coding sequence is TGTGCCTGGAGTGTGCGGGGGGCGGGAGAAAAACTGTTTTTT. It encodes CAWSVRGAGEKLFF. The chain employs TRBV30 and TRBJ1-4, with D possibly being TRBD1 (6 bases). V was cut by 0 bases and J by 8 bases, with 13 bases left in between. This CDR3 has 14 amino acids. Per germline, CDR1 GTSNPN and CDR2 SVGIG (reference sequence).

This rearrangement joins TRBV19 to TRBJ1-5, with 9 bases matching TRBD1. This CDR3 region has 15 residues. J was trimmed by 7 bases and V by 5 bases; bases with no gene match: 9. Looked up from germline, CDR1 is LNHDA and CDR2 is SQIVND (reference sequence). CDR3 region: CASSEAGTGIQPQHF. DNA for the CDR3: TGTGCCAGTAGTGAAGCCGGGACAGGGATCCAGCCCCAGCATTTT.

This clone was seen only once. V gene TRBV27 combines with J gene TRBJ1-5, with 9 bases aligning to TRBD1. Unmatched junction bases numbered 8, after V lost 3 bases and J lost 5 bases. The V gene's germline CDR1 is MNHEY and CDR2 SMNVEV (reference sequence). The CDR3 spans 16 residues. The CDR3: CASSFTYRGRDQPQHF. CDR3 coding DNA: TGTGCCAGCAGTTTCACCTACAGGGGGCGCGATCAGCCCCAGCATTTT.

The rearrangement joins TRBV27 to TRBJ2-3; D gene ambiguous. The germline V gene encodes CDR1 MNHEY and CDR2 SMNVEV (reference sequence). The CDR3 contains 13 residues. Trimming took off 6 bases at V and 1 base at J, with 8 bases between the two ends. CDR3 sequence (DNA): TGTGCCAGCAGCCCTGGCCGCACAGATACGCAGTATTTT. Amino acids: CASSPGRTDTQYF.

The chain has TRBV19 and TRBJ1-1; tentative D call: TRBD1 (5 bases). CDR3 length equals 13 residues. Trimming removed 0 bases at V and 10 bases at J, with 12 bases between. CDR1 is LNHDA, CDR2 SQIVND, per germline (reference sequence). As DNA, the CDR3 is TGTGCCAGTAGTATAGAGCGGGGGACCCGAGCTTTCTTT. Protein product: CASSIERGTRAFF.